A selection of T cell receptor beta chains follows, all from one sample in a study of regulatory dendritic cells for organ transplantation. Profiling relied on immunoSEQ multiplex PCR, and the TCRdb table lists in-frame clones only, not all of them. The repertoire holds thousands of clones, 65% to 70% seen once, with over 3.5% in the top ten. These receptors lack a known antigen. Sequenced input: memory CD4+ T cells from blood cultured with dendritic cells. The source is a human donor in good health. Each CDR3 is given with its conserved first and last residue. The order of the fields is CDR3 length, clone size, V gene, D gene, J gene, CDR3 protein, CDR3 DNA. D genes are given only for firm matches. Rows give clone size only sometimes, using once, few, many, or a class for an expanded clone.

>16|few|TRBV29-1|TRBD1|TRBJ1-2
CSVPNGGTGLTHGYTF
TGCAGCGTTCCTAACGGGGGGACAGGGTTAACCCATGGCTACACCTTC
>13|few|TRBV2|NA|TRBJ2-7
CASSGLGGLEQYF
TGTGCCAGCAGTGGGCTGGGGGGACTCGAGCAGTACTTC
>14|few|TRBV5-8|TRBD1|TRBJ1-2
CASSTGAYNYGYTF
TGTGCCAGCAGTACAGGGGCGTATAACTATGGCTACACCTTC
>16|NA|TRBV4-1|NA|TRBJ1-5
CASSQVGGSDNQPQHF
TGCGCCAGCAGCCAAGTGGGGGGGTCGGACAATCAGCCCCAGCATTTT
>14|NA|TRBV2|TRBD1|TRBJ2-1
CASIAGQGARGQFF
TGTGCCAGCATTGCGGGACAGGGGGCGCGGGGGCAGTTCTTC
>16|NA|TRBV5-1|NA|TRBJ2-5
CASSLGSGTQVGTQYF
TGCGCCAGCAGCTTGGGATCCGGGACACAAGTTGGGACCCAGTACTTC
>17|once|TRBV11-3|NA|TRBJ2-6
CASSLGLLGSGANVLTF
TGTGCCAGCAGCTTGGGCCTATTAGGCTCTGGGGCCAACGTCCTGACTTTC
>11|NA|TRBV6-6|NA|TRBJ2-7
CASRLSGEQYF
TGTGCCAGCAGACTCTCGGGCGAGCAGTACTTC
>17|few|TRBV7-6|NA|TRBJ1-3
CASSLNPGGGAGNTIYF
TGTGCCAGCAGCTTAAACCCTGGGGGGGGAGCTGGAAACACCATATATTTT
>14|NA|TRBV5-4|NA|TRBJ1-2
CASSLAQQDYGYTF
TGTGCCAGCAGCTTGGCGCAGCAGGACTATGGCTACACCTTC
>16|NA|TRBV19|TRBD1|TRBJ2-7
CASSSRQGVFLYEQYF
TGTGCCAGTAGTTCCCGACAGGGGGTTTTTCTCTACGAGCAGTACTTC
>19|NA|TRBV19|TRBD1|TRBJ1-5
CASSIVRRQGDYSNQPQHF
TGTGCCAGTAGTATCGTGCGGCGGCAGGGGGATTATAGCAATCAGCCCCAGCATTTT
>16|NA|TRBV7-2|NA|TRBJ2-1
CASSRRATGRGNEQFF
TGTGCCAGCAGCCGCAGAGCTACCGGAAGGGGGAATGAGCAGTTCTTC
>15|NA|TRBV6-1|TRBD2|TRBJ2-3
CASSLQAGGIDTQYF
TGTGCCAGCAGCCTCCAAGCGGGGGGTATTGATACGCAGTATTTT
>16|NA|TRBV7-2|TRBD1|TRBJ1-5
CASSLRARDRNQPQHF
TGTGCCAGCAGCTTAAGGGCCCGGGACAGAAATCAGCCCCAGCATTTT
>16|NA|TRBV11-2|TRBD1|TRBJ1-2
CASSPGRTGLNYGYTF
TGTGCCAGCAGCCCCGGCCGGACAGGGTTGAACTATGGCTACACCTTC
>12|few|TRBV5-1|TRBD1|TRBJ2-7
CASRNRGREQYF
TGCGCCAGCAGAAACAGGGGCCGGGAGCAGTACTTC
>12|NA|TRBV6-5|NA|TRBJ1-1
CASSGRNTEAFF
TGTGCCAGCAGTGGCCGGAACACTGAAGCTTTCTTT
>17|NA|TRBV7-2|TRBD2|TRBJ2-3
CASSRAPSGGARDTQYF
TGTGCCAGCAGCCGAGCCCCTAGCGGGGGGGCAAGGGATACGCAGTATTTT
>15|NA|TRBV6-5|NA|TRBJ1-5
CASSPQTGFNQPQHF
TGTGCCAGCTCCCCCCAAACAGGTTTCAATCAGCCCCAGCATTTT
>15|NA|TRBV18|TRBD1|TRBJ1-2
CASSPGQGGNYGYTF
TGTGCCAGCTCACCTGGACAGGGGGGAAACTATGGCTACACCTTC
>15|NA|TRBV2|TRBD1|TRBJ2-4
CASSQGQVDKNIQYF
TGTGCCAGCAGCCAGGGACAGGTGGACAAAAACATTCAGTACTTC
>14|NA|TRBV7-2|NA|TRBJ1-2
CASSLGTANYGYTF
TGTGCCAGCAGCTTAGGGACAGCTAACTATGGCTACACCTTC
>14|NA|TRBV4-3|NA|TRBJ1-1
CASSPGGPNTEAFF
TGCGCCAGCAGCCCTGGCGGGCCGAACACTGAAGCTTTCTTT
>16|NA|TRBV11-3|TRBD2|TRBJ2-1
CASSPLAGGLGNEQFF
TGTGCCAGCAGCCCTCTAGCGGGGGGGCTTGGTAATGAGCAGTTCTTC
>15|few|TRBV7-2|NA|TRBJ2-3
CASSLTSLGTDTQYF
TGTGCCAGCAGCCTAACTAGCCTCGGGACAGATACGCAGTATTTT
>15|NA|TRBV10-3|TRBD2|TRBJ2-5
CAISPSGGLGETQYF
TGTGCCATCAGTCCGAGCGGGGGGCTAGGGGAGACCCAGTACTTC
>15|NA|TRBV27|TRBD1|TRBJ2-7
CASSLRQGDAYEQYF
TGTGCCAGCAGTCTTCGACAGGGGGACGCCTACGAGCAGTACTTC
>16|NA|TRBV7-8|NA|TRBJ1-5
CASSQISDSYNQPQHF
TGTGCCAGCAGCCAGATATCCGACAGTTACAATCAGCCCCAGCATTTT
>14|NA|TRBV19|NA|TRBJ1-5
CATGPIGSNQPQHF
TGTGCCACGGGTCCTATCGGGAGCAATCAGCCCCAGCATTTT
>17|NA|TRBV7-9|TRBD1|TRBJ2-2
CASSGATGGFDTGELFF
TGTGCCAGCAGCGGAGCGACAGGGGGTTTTGACACCGGGGAGCTGTTTTTT
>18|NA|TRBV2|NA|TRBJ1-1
CASSEWVRGWNMNTEAFF
TGTGCCAGCAGTGAGTGGGTGAGGGGGTGGAATATGAACACTGAAGCTTTCTTT
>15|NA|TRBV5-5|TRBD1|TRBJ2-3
CASSLEGQGADTQYF
TGTGCCAGCAGCTTGGAGGGACAGGGGGCAGATACGCAGTATTTT
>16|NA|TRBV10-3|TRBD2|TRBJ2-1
CAISPAGTSGDNEQFF
TGTGCCATCAGTCCAGCCGGGACTAGCGGAGACAATGAGCAGTTCTTC
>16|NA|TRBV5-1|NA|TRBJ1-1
CASSEDVGQLNTEAFF
TGCGCCAGCAGTGAAGATGTCGGACAGCTGAACACTGAAGCTTTCTTT
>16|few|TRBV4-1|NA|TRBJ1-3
CASSPPARVSGNTIYF
TGCGCCAGCAGCCCCCCGGCGCGGGTATCTGGAAACACCATATATTTT
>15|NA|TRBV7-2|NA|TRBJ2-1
CASSLSHLATNEQFF
TGTGCCAGCAGCTTGTCACACCTAGCGACCAATGAGCAGTTCTTC
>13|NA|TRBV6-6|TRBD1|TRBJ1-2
CASSTGTGQGYTF
TGTGCCAGCAGCACCGGGACAGGGCAGGGCTACACCTTC
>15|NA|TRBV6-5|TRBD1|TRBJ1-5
CASIWTGYSNQPQHF
TGTGCCAGCATTTGGACAGGCTATAGCAATCAGCCCCAGCATTTT
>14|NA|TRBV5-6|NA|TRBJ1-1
CASSWGVGSTEAFF
TGTGCCAGCAGCTGGGGGGTGGGGAGCACTGAAGCTTTCTTT